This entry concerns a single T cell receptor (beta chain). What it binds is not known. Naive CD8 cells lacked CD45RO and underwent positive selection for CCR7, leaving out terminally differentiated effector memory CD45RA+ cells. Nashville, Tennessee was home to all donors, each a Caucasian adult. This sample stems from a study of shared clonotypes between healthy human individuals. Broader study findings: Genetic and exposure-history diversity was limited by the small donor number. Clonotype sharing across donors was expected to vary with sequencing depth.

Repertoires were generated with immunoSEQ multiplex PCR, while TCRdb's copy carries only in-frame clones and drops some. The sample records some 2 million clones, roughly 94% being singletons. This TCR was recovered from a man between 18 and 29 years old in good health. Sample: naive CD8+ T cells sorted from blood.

In nucleotides, the CDR3 is TGTGCCAGTAGTATGGTGGCGACCTACGAGCAGTACTTC. This translates into CASSMVATYEQYF. The J gene is TRBJ2-7, the V gene TRBV19; D gene uncertain. V was cut by 3 bases and J by 2 bases, with 8 bases left in between. CDR1 and CDR2 from the germline V gene are LNHDA and SQIVND (reference sequence). The CDR3 contains 13 residues.